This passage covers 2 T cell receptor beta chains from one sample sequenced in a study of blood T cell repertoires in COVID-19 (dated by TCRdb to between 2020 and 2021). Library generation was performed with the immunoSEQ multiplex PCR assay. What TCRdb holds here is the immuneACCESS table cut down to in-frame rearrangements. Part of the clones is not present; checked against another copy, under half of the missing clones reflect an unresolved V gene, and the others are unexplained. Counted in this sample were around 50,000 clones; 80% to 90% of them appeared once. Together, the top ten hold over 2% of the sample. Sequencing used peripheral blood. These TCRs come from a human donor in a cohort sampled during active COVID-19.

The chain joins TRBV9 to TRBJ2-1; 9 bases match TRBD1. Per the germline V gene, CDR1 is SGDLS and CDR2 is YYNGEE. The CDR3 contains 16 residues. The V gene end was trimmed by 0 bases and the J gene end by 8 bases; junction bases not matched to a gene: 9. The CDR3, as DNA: TGTGCCAGCAGCGTAGCTAGGACAGGGGCGGTACATGAGCAGTTCTTC. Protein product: CASSVARTGAVHEQFF. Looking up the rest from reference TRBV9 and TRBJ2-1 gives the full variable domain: DSGVTQTPKHLITATGQRVTLRCSPRSGDLSVYWYQQSLDQGLQFLIQYYNGEERAKGNILERFSAQQFPDLHSELNLSSLELGDSALYFCASSVARTGAVHEQFFGPGTRLTVL.

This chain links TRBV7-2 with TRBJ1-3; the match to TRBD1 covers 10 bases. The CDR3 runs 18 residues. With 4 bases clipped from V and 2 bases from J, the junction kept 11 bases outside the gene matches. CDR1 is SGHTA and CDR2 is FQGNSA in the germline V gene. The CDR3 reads CASSSPVDRGRAGNTIYF. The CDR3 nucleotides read TGTGCCAGCAGCTCGCCCGTCGACAGGGGGCGAGCTGGAAACACCATATATTTT.